The present entry profiles one T cell receptor (beta chain) with its context. Participants had their cohort set by participant-reported clinical history. The study counted Cohort 3 donors as recovered given two negative PCRs, clearance, or symptom resolution. Trimming pared 5 bases from V and 10 bases from J, leaving 17 bases between. The CDR3 is 13 amino acids. The data were produced by immunoSEQ multiplex PCR, yet TCRdb's version contains in-frame clones alone and is incomplete. The table has roughly 300,000 clones, 75% to 90% seen once. This specimen belongs to a study of blood T cell repertoires in COVID-19.

The genes are TRBV12-3 or TRBV12-4 and TRBJ1-1; D not resolved. Sequencing was carried out using PBMCs or T cells enriched from blood (not recorded which). This clonotype was sampled from a woman aged 45-65 years who had recovered from COVID-19. As DNA, the CDR3 is TGTGCCAGCAGTCGCCAGGACTCTTCTACAGCTTTCTTT. Amino acid sequence: CASSRQDSSTAFF.